This T cell receptor beta chain was observed in a study of cytomegalovirus exposure and HLA in healthy donors. Germline CDR1 is SEHNR and CDR2 is FQNEAQ (reference sequence). V shed 1 base and J shed 12 bases, with 7 bases lying between them. The CDR3 is made up of 11 amino acids. Donors in the study were healthy people who gave bone marrow. Unrecorded immune exposure was likely among donors, who were nominally healthy when sampled. Concerning this clone itself: Its antigen is as yet unknown.

The PCR contained 60 Vbeta and 13 Jbeta primers. Repertoires were generated with immunoSEQ multiplex PCR, while TCRdb's copy carries only in-frame clones and drops some. The sample holds 130,000 to 150,000 clones, 80% seen once. Study observations and caveats: Clonal expansion was found to be greater in HLA-associated TCR beta chains than in equally common others in a later analysis.

The chain joins TRBV7-9 to TRBJ2-1, with D tentatively TRBD2 (5 bases). The source material was PBMCs. The receptor was derived from a man aged 25 to 45 in good health and CMV-seronegative. The CDR3 here is CASSLGGGQFF. DNA of the CDR3: TGTGCCAGCAGCTTAGGAGGAGGGCAGTTCTTC.